Following are 17 T cell receptor beta chains from one sample sequenced in a study of CD8 T cells in ankylosing spondylitis. Study-wide findings and caveats: Among TCR beta sequences, a motif of several highly homologous variants appeared characteristic of ankylosing spondylitis blood.

Each CDR3 protein gets one entry after TCRdb re-called the 5' RACE reads with MiXCR. Of approximately 140,000 distinct CDR3 sequences listed, about a sixth are singletons. These receptors' antigens are unknown. Sequencing was performed on blood, either unsorted or a sorted T cell fraction (not recorded which). These receptors originate from a male donor with ankylosing spondylitis.

The CDR3 DNA follows: TGTGCCAGCAGCTTTGGACTAGAAGGCGAGCAGTACTTC. This encodes CASSFGLEGEQYF. J is TRBJ2-7 and V is TRBV5-8; 7 nucleotides agree with TRBD2. This CDR3 spans 13 amino acids. With V trimmed by 2 bases and J by 6 bases, 5 bases remained unmatched. Per germline, CDR1 SGHTS and CDR2 YDEGEE.

The V gene is TRBV5-6, the J gene TRBJ2-7; 8 bases map to TRBD1. V was pared by 0 bases and J by 3 bases, with 5 bases of the junction left unmatched. This CDR3 comprises 15 residues. CDR1 SGHDT and CDR2 YYEEEE come from the germline V gene. The CDR3 sequence: CASSLVVRGLYEQYF. DNA for the CDR3: TGTGCCAGCAGCTTGGTTGTCAGGGGGCTCTACGAGCAGTACTTC.

This chain connects TRBV28 to TRBJ2-7; D uncertain. Germline V gene data show CDR1 as MDHEN and CDR2 as SYDVKM. The V end was cut by 5 bases, the J end by 5 bases, with 10 bases between. This CDR3 has 12 amino acids. The CDR3 protein is CASSPRWDEQYF. CDR3 DNA: TGTGCCAGCAGTCCCCGTTGGGACGAGCAGTACTTC.

This clonotype was detected many times. This chain uses TRBV10-3 with TRBJ2-7; 10 bases map to TRBD1. CDR3 size: 13 residues. Germline V gene lookup returns CDR1 ENHRY and CDR2 SYGVKD. Losses at the gene ends were 7 bases for V and 5 bases for J; bases not matched to a gene: 5. The CDR3 loop is CAIIRDRGHEQYF. CDR3 DNA: TGTGCCATCATCCGGGACAGGGGCCACGAGCAGTACTTC.

The V gene is TRBV7-2, the J gene TRBJ2-5; D remains unclear. V was trimmed by 2 bases and J by 5 bases, leaving 12 bases between them. Per germline, CDR1 SGHTA and CDR2 FQGNSA. This CDR3 comprises 14 residues. The CDR3 DNA sequence: TGTGCCAGCAGCTTAACTTCGCTCGATGAGACCCAGTACTTC. It yields the protein CASSLTSLDETQYF.

This clonotype occurred a few times. The V gene is TRBV5-1, the J gene TRBJ2-7; TRBD1 is a possible D gene (6 bases). Germline loops: CDR1 SGHRS, CDR2 YFSETQ. The V gene lost 2 bases and the J gene lost 3 bases, with 9 bases spanning the gap. The CDR3 is 13 amino acids. In DNA form, the CDR3 reads TGCGCCAGCAGCTTTGTCAGGGGCTACGAGCAGTACTTC. Protein: CASSFVRGYEQYF.

This clonotype occurred once. V usage is TRBV4-1 and J usage is TRBJ2-1, with D maybe TRBD2 (7 bases). The CDR3 sequence is 16 residues long. Per the germline V gene, CDR1 is MGHRA and CDR2 is YSYEKL. V lost 1 base to trimming and J lost 4 bases, with 14 bases between them. CDR3 sequence: CASSQGGGGPYNEQFF. CDR3 nucleotide sequence: TGCGCCAGCAGCCAAGGAGGGGGAGGGCCGTACAATGAGCAGTTCTTC.

This chain links TRBV27 with TRBJ2-1, with D maybe TRBD2 (5 bases). V shed 7 bases and J shed 8 bases, with 12 bases lying between them. The germline CDR1 and CDR2 sequences are MNHEY and SMNVEV (reference sequence). This CDR3 region has 12 residues. The CDR3 DNA reads as TGTGCCAGCACGTCTACTAGAGATGAGCAGTTCTTC. This gives the protein CASTSTRDEQFF.

This clonotype has a handful of counts. CDR3 region: CASSLTMIGFGTGELFF. The DNA for the CDR3 is TGTGCCAGCAGCTTAACGATGATAGGGTTTGGCACCGGGGAGCTGTTTTTT. The chain employs TRBV7-3 and TRBJ2-2, with no clear D. V lost 0 bases to trimming and J lost 4 bases, with 15 bases between them. The CDR3 spans 17 residues. Germline V gene sequence: CDR1 SGHTA, CDR2 FQGTGA.

The V call is TRBV4-1, the J call TRBJ1-1; no firm D call. Germline CDR1 is MGHRA and CDR2 is YSYEKL. The CDR3 has 13 residues. V lost 4 bases and J 7 bases, leaving 13 bases between the germline ends. CDR3 residues: CASSPSGPDEAFF. As DNA, the CDR3 is TGCGCCAGCAGCCCCTCTGGACCAGATGAAGCTTTCTTT.

This clonotype appeared a few times. The chain joins TRBV20-1 to TRBJ2-1, with D hard to call. V was trimmed by 6 bases and J by 5 bases, leaving 14 bases between them. Germline CDR1 is DFQATT and CDR2 is SNEGSKA (reference sequence). The CDR3 is made up of 13 amino acids. The CDR3, as DNA: TGCAGTGCCAGGCTGGGCAGAAACAATGAGCAGTTCTTC. Translation gives CSARLGRNNEQFF.

This clonotype was found a few times. J is TRBJ2-7 and V is TRBV19; 10 bases match TRBD2. Trimming cost V 5 bases and J 5 bases; bases outside gene matches: 9. Germline V lookup: CDR1 LNHDA, CDR2 SQIVND (reference sequence). The CDR3 extends over 15 amino acids. The CDR3 here is CASSQASGSHDEQYF. In DNA, the CDR3 is TGTGCCAGTAGTCAAGCTAGCGGGAGTCACGACGAGCAGTACTTC.

The table lists this clonotype with many counts. CDR3 residues: CSVVAGTYEQYF. CDR3 DNA: TGCAGCGTTGTCGCGGGGACCTACGAGCAGTACTTC. The chain carries TRBV29-1 and TRBJ2-7; possibly TRBD2 for D (6 bases). V was clipped by 4 bases and J by 2 bases, with 9 bases between them. Germline values: CDR1 SQVTM, CDR2 ANQGSEA. This CDR3 spans 12 amino acids.

This chain connects TRBV29-1 to TRBJ2-7; no reliable D call. Trimming took off 6 bases at V and 3 bases at J, with 12 bases between the two ends. CDR1 is SQVTM and CDR2 is ANQGSEA in the germline V gene. The CDR3 length is 12 residues. In DNA, the CDR3 is TGCAGCGTCGGTAACACGCTCTACGAGCAGTACTTC. It codes for CSVGNTLYEQYF.

This chain connects TRBV7-9 to TRBJ2-3, with D possibly matching TRBD2 (6 bases). The V end was cut by 4 bases, the J end by 2 bases, with 16 bases between. This CDR3 region has 16 residues. Germline V gene data show CDR1 as SEHNR and CDR2 as FQNEAQ (reference sequence). The CDR3 sequence: CASSYVPGTYTDTQYF. The CDR3 DNA follows: TGTGCCAGCAGCTATGTACCCGGGACTTACACAGATACGCAGTATTTT.

The chain links TRBV9 to TRBJ2-5; no firm D call. Germline V gene sequence: CDR1 SGDLS, CDR2 YYNGEE. The V and J ends lost 0 bases and 5 bases respectively, with 11 bases between them. This CDR3 is built from 14 residues. The CDR3 sequence: CASSVVAEEETQYF. CDR3 nucleotide sequence: TGTGCCAGCAGCGTAGTTGCTGAGGAGGAGACCCAGTACTTC.

This clonotype was counted only a few times. The chain joins TRBV27 to TRBJ2-7; D gene unclear. The CDR3 extends over 15 amino acids. V was clipped by 5 bases and J by 2 bases, with 16 bases between them. From germline, CDR1 is MNHEY and CDR2 SMNVEV (reference sequence). Here the CDR3 DNA reads TGTGCCAGCAGTCCCCGTTGGCAGCGAACCTACGAGCAGTACTTC. Translated, it gives CASSPRWQRTYEQYF.